Listed below are T cell receptor beta chains from one sample, sequenced in a study of T-cell reconstitution after alpha-beta-depleted transplantation in children. TCRdb re-analysed the PCR reads in MiXCR, keeping a single row per CDR3 protein. The table shows roughly 350,000 distinct CDR3 sequences, with 15% to 20% occurring only once. Sequences were derived from PBMCs, mostly from graft donor cells, sampled 360 days after TCRalphabeta/CD19-depleted stem cell transplant. The source of these receptors is a male patient between 2 and 15 years old who had a stem cell transplant for acute lymphoblastic leukemia, so the T cells may come from the graft donor. The CDR3 runs from the conserved cysteine through the conserved F or W. Each record gives: CDR3 protein, CDR3 DNA, V gene, clone size, J gene, D gene. The D gene is left open where the match is weak. The size entry is marked missing in some rows and otherwise reads once, few, many or a size class.

CDR3aa: CASSHPPTSGRTDTQYF
CDR3nt: TGCGCCAGCAGCCACCCCCCTACTAGCGGCCGCACAGATACGCAGTATTTT
v_gene: TRBV4-1
abundance: NA
j_gene: TRBJ2-3
d_gene: TRBD2

CDR3aa: CAWSVGVGEKLFF
CDR3nt: TGTGCCTGGAGTGTAGGGGTAGGGGAAAAACTGTTTTTT
v_gene: TRBV30
abundance: NA
j_gene: TRBJ1-4
d_gene: NA

CDR3aa: CASSPNLPARRGGPSYNEQFF
CDR3nt: TGTGCCAGCAGTCCTAACCTCCCCGCCCGGCGGGGGGGACCCTCCTACAATGAGCAGTTCTTC
v_gene: TRBV6-2/TRBV6-3
abundance: NA
j_gene: TRBJ2-1
d_gene: TRBD2

CDR3aa: CASSLSHTYVNQPQHF
CDR3nt: TGTGCCAGCAGCTTAAGTCATACGTACGTAAATCAGCCCCAGCATTTT
v_gene: TRBV7-2
abundance: NA
j_gene: TRBJ1-5
d_gene: NA

CDR3aa: CASSFVSGVIGELFF
CDR3nt: TGTGCCAGCAGCTTCGTGTCAGGGGTGATCGGGGAGCTGTTTTTT
v_gene: TRBV7-2
abundance: few
j_gene: TRBJ2-2
d_gene: NA

CDR3aa: CASSGPGLADNEQFF
CDR3nt: TGTGCCAGCAGTGGTCCGGGACTAGCGGACAATGAGCAGTTCTTC
v_gene: TRBV6-4
abundance: NA
j_gene: TRBJ2-1
d_gene: TRBD2

CDR3aa: CASSLRLAGRSTDTQYF
CDR3nt: TGTGCCAGCAGTTTAAGGTTGGCGGGCCGAAGCACAGATACGCAGTATTTT
v_gene: TRBV12-3/TRBV12-4
abundance: few
j_gene: TRBJ2-3
d_gene: NA

CDR3aa: CASSEPKRGGPADTQYF
CDR3nt: TGTGCCAGCAGTGAGCCAAAACGAGGGGGGCCAGCAGATACGCAGTATTTT
v_gene: TRBV28
abundance: few
j_gene: TRBJ2-3
d_gene: NA

CDR3aa: CASGLVGTGGEQFF
CDR3nt: TGTGCTAGTGGTTTGGTAGGGACAGGGGGAGAGCAGTTCTTC
v_gene: TRBV12-5
abundance: NA
j_gene: TRBJ2-1
d_gene: TRBD1

CDR3aa: CASSLVGITYEQYF
CDR3nt: TGCGCCAGCAGCTTGGTTGGGATCACCTACGAGCAGTACTTC
v_gene: TRBV5-1
abundance: NA
j_gene: TRBJ2-7
d_gene: NA

CDR3aa: CASSQNRANTGELFF
CDR3nt: TGTGCCAGCAGCCAAAACAGGGCGAACACCGGGGAGCTGTTTTTT
v_gene: TRBV7-6
abundance: few
j_gene: TRBJ2-2
d_gene: NA

CDR3aa: CASRITGDSNQPQHF
CDR3nt: TGTGCCAGCAGAATCACAGGGGATAGCAATCAGCCCCAGCATTTT
v_gene: TRBV12-3/TRBV12-4
abundance: NA
j_gene: TRBJ1-5
d_gene: TRBD1

CDR3aa: CATQRDRLNEQFF
CDR3nt: TGTGCCACCCAACGAGACAGATTAAATGAGCAGTTCTTC
v_gene: TRBV6-1
abundance: few
j_gene: TRBJ2-1
d_gene: NA

CDR3aa: CASSQDSLGGRTYF
CDR3nt: TGCGCCAGCAGCCAAGATAGTTTGGGGGGTCGTACGTACTTC
v_gene: TRBV4-3
abundance: many
j_gene: TRBJ2-7
d_gene: NA

CDR3aa: CASSPGSGMFGELFF
CDR3nt: TGTGCCAGCAGTCCAGGGTCCGGGATGTTCGGGGAGCTGTTTTTT
v_gene: TRBV28
abundance: many
j_gene: TRBJ2-2
d_gene: NA

CDR3aa: CASSLARGGKNIQYF
CDR3nt: TGCGCCAGCAGCTTGGCCAGGGGAGGCAAAAACATTCAGTACTTC
v_gene: TRBV5-1
abundance: few
j_gene: TRBJ2-4
d_gene: NA

CDR3aa: CSARDSNTEAFF
CDR3nt: TGCAGTGCTAGGGATTCGAACACTGAAGCTTTCTTT
v_gene: TRBV20-1
abundance: few
j_gene: TRBJ1-1
d_gene: NA

CDR3aa: CASSPTGGTDTQYF
CDR3nt: TGTGCCAGCTCACCCACAGGGGGCACAGATACGCAGTATTTT
v_gene: TRBV18
abundance: many
j_gene: TRBJ2-3
d_gene: TRBD1

CDR3aa: CSARKTSGSLYNEQFF
CDR3nt: TGCAGTGCTAGAAAAACAAGCGGGAGTTTATACAATGAGCAGTTCTTC
v_gene: TRBV20-1
abundance: NA
j_gene: TRBJ2-1
d_gene: TRBD2

CDR3aa: CASSPRKGYVETQYF
CDR3nt: TGTGCCAGCTCACCCAGGAAGGGATATGTCGAGACCCAGTACTTC
v_gene: TRBV18
abundance: NA
j_gene: TRBJ2-5
d_gene: NA

CDR3aa: CASSLERLLKYTGELFF
CDR3nt: TGTGCCAGCAGCTTAGAACGCCTTCTTAAGTACACCGGGGAGCTGTTTTTT
v_gene: TRBV7-8
abundance: few
j_gene: TRBJ2-2
d_gene: NA

CDR3aa: CASSFQSDGELFF
CDR3nt: TGTGCCAGCAGCTTCCAGAGCGACGGGGAGCTGTTTTTT
v_gene: TRBV11-3
abundance: NA
j_gene: TRBJ2-2
d_gene: NA

CDR3aa: CASSLLAGGRYNEQFF
CDR3nt: TGTGCCAGCAGCCTACTAGCGGGAGGAAGATACAATGAGCAGTTCTTC
v_gene: TRBV14
abundance: few
j_gene: TRBJ2-1
d_gene: TRBD2

CDR3aa: CASLRAGPISVSSYNEQFF
CDR3nt: TGTGCCAGCCTTCGTGCGGGACCGATATCAGTGAGCTCCTACAATGAGCAGTTCTTC
v_gene: TRBV6-2/TRBV6-3
abundance: many
j_gene: TRBJ2-1
d_gene: NA

CDR3aa: CASSPRGPSGANVLTF
CDR3nt: TGTGCCAGCAGCCCCAGGGGACCCTCTGGGGCCAACGTCCTGACTTTC
v_gene: TRBV3-1
abundance: many
j_gene: TRBJ2-6
d_gene: NA

CDR3aa: CASRIQGYNEQFF
CDR3nt: TGTGCCAGCAGGATACAGGGGTACAATGAGCAGTTCTTC
v_gene: TRBV12-3/TRBV12-4
abundance: few
j_gene: TRBJ2-1
d_gene: TRBD1

CDR3aa: CASSLRPGQGAYEQYF
CDR3nt: TGTGCCAGCAGTTTACGACCGGGACAGGGGGCCTACGAGCAGTACTTC
v_gene: TRBV28
abundance: NA
j_gene: TRBJ2-7
d_gene: TRBD1

CDR3aa: CASNLHRLAGDSETQYF
CDR3nt: TGCGCCAGCAACCTACACCGGCTAGCGGGAGACTCGGAGACCCAGTACTTC
v_gene: TRBV5-1
abundance: many
j_gene: TRBJ2-5
d_gene: TRBD2

CDR3aa: CASSWGLAAGEQYF
CDR3nt: TGTGCCAGCAGTTGGGGACTAGCCGCCGGCGAGCAGTACTTC
v_gene: TRBV12-3/TRBV12-4
abundance: many
j_gene: TRBJ2-7
d_gene: TRBD2

CDR3aa: CASSLDGLFYEQYF
CDR3nt: TGTGCCAGCAGCTTGGACGGTCTTTTCTACGAGCAGTACTTC
v_gene: TRBV5-4
abundance: many
j_gene: TRBJ2-7
d_gene: NA

CDR3aa: CSALEGGSNQPQHF
CDR3nt: TGCAGTGCTCTTGAGGGGGGTAGCAATCAGCCCCAGCATTTT
v_gene: TRBV20-1
abundance: few
j_gene: TRBJ1-5
d_gene: NA

CDR3aa: CASGLVAGSGNTIYF
CDR3nt: TGTGCTAGTGGTTTGGTAGCAGGTTCTGGAAACACCATATATTTT
v_gene: TRBV12-5
abundance: few
j_gene: TRBJ1-3
d_gene: NA

CDR3aa: CASSLQGGYEQYF
CDR3nt: TGTGCCAGCTCCCTGCAGGGCGGGTACGAGCAGTACTTC
v_gene: TRBV27
abundance: NA
j_gene: TRBJ2-7
d_gene: NA

CDR3aa: CASSLWVTYTGELFF
CDR3nt: TGTGCCAGCAGTCTCTGGGTCACCTACACCGGGGAGCTGTTTTTT
v_gene: TRBV6-1
abundance: NA
j_gene: TRBJ2-2
d_gene: NA

CDR3aa: CATHGQAHGDQPQHF
CDR3nt: TGTGCCACCCATGGACAGGCCCATGGGGATCAGCCCCAGCATTTT
v_gene: TRBV5-8
abundance: few
j_gene: TRBJ1-5
d_gene: TRBD1

CDR3aa: CASSLSLMEAGYRTDTQYF
CDR3nt: TGTGCCAGCAGTTTATCTCTGATGGAGGCAGGTTACCGCACAGATACGCAGTATTTT
v_gene: TRBV12-3/TRBV12-4
abundance: few
j_gene: TRBJ2-3
d_gene: NA

CDR3aa: CASSLETKGWTSGRHEQFF
CDR3nt: TGTGCCAGCAGCTTAGAGACGAAGGGTTGGACTAGCGGGAGGCATGAGCAGTTCTTC
v_gene: TRBV7-6
abundance: NA
j_gene: TRBJ2-1
d_gene: TRBD2

CDR3aa: CASRKAGGLTGELFF
CDR3nt: TGTGCCAGCAGAAAAGCGGGAGGACTCACCGGGGAGCTGTTTTTT
v_gene: TRBV12-3/TRBV12-4
abundance: NA
j_gene: TRBJ2-2
d_gene: TRBD2